This TCR beta chain derives from a study of T cell responses to AZD1222 COVID-19 vaccine. This table comes from immunoSEQ multiplex PCR, and its TCRdb copy is limited to in-frame clones, with some not included. The profile shows around 120,000 clones, 80% to 95% of them singletons. Germline CDR1 MNHEY, CDR2 SVGAGI. This CDR3 comprises 15 residues. V lost 10 bases to trimming and J lost 1 base, with 20 bases between them. The TCR originated in an adult in good health. The sequenced sample was peripheral blood, obtained on day 0 of AZD1222 vaccination. This chain joins TRBV6-5 and TRBJ2-7; D uncertain. CDR3 region: CANLADGVRSYEQYF. The DNA of the CDR3 is TGTGCCAACCTCGCGGACGGAGTCAGATCCTACGAGCAGTACTTC.